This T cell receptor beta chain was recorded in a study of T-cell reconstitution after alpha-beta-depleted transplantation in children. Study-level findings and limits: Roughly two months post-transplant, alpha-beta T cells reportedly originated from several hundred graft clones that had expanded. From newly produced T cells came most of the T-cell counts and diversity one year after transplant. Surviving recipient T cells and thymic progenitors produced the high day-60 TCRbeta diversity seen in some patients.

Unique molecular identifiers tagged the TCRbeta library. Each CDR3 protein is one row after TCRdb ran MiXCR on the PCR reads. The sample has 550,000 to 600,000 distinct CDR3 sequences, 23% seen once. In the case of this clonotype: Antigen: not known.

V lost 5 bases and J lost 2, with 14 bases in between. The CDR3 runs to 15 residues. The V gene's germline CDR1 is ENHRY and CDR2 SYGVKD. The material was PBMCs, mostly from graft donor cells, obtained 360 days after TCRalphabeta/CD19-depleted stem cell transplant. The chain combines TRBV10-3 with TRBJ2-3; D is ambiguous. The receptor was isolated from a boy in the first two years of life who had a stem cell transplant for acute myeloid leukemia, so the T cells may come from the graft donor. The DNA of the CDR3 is TGTGCCATCAGTCCCGAGCAAGCACTCACAGATACGCAGTATTTT. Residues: CAISPEQALTDTQYF.